This T cell receptor (beta chain) was recorded in a study of shared clonotypes between healthy human individuals. Generated by immunoSEQ multiplex PCR, the TCRdb table keeps only in-frame clones and is missing some. This sample has 2.5 million or so clones; more than 90% occur once, and the top ten carry around 0.14%. Comment on this clone: Different DNA sequences within this sample yield the same CDR3.

CDR3 length: 11 residues. The germline V gene has CDR1 GTSNPN and CDR2 SVGIG (reference sequence). The germline V and J ends were trimmed by 2 bases and 5 bases, with 6 bases remaining between them. This sequence was found in a man between 18 and 29 years old in good health. The chain uses TRBV30 and TRBJ1-1; D gene unclear. Specimen: naive CD4+ T cells sorted from blood. As for subset: CD45RA+ positively selected. CDR3 protein: CAWSRGTEAFF. CDR3 DNA sequence: TGTGCCTGGAGTCGGGGTACTGAAGCTTTCTTT.